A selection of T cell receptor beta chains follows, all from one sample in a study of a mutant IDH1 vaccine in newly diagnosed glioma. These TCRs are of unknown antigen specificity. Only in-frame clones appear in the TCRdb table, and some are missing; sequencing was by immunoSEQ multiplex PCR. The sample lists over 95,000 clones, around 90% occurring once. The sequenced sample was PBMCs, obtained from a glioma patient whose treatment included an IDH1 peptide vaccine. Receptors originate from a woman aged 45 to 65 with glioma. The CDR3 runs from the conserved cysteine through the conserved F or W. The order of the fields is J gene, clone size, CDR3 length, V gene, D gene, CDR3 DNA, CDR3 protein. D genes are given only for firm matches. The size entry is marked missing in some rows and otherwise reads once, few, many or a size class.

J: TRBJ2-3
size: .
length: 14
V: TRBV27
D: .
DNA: TGTGCCAGCAGTCCCCGCGCAGGAACAGATACGCAGTATTTT
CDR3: CASSPRAGTDTQYF

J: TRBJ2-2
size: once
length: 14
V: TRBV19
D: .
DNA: TGTGCCAGTAGTATAGTGGGGGGCGGCGGGGAGCTGTTTTTT
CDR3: CASSIVGGGGELFF

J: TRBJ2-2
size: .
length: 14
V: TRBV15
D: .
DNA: TGTGCCACCAGCAGACAGTCGCCTGAGGGGGAGCTGTTTTTT
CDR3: CATSRQSPEGELFF

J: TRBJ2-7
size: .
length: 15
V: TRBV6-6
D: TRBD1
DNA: TGTGCCAGCAGGACCGGGACAGGGGGCTCCTACGAGCAGTACTTC
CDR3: CASRTGTGGSYEQYF

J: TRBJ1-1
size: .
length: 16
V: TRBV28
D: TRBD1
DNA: TGTGCCAGCAGTTTATGGGGGGACAGAATGAACACTGAAGCTTTCTTT
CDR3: CASSLWGDRMNTEAFF

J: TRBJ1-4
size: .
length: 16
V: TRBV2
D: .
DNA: TGTGCCAGCAGTGGTAGGAGCTCTGCAACTAATGAAAAACTGTTTTTT
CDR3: CASSGRSSATNEKLFF

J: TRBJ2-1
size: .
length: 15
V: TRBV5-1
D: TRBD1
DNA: TGCGCCAGCAGTACCCCGGACAGGCCCCACAATGAGCAGTTCTTC
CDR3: CASSTPDRPHNEQFF

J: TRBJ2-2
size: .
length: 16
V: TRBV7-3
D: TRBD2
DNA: TGTGCCAGCAGCCCCGGGGCGGTAGCGGGAGACGGGGAGCTGTTTTTT
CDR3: CASSPGAVAGDGELFF

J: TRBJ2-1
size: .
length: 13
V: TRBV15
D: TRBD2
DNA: TGTGCCACCAGCTTACGGGAGGGGATTGAGCAGTTCTTC
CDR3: CATSLREGIEQFF

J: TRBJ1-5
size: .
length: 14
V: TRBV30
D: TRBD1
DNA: TGTGCCTGGAACCCGGGACAGGGCGATCAGCCCCAGCATTTT
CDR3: CAWNPGQGDQPQHF

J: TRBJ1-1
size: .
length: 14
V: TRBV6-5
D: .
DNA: TGTGCCAGCCGCAAACCCTCTCTGGGGACTGAAGCTTTCTTT
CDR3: CASRKPSLGTEAFF

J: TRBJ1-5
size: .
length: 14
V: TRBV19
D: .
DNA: TGTGCCAGTAGTATTACTCATAGCAATCAGCCCCAGCATTTT
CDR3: CASSITHSNQPQHF

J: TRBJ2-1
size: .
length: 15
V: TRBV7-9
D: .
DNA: TGTGCCAGCAGCTCACCATCTAGCGCTGGGGGTGAGCAGTTCTTC
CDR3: CASSSPSSAGGEQFF

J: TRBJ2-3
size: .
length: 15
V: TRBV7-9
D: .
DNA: TGTGCCAGCAGCTTAGCACAGGGTTTCGGAGATACGCAGTATTTT
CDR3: CASSLAQGFGDTQYF

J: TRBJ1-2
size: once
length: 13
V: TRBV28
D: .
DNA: TGTGCCACCTCTGACAGGAATCAGGATGGCTACACCTTC
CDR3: CATSDRNQDGYTF

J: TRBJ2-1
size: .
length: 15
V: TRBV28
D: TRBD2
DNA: TGTGCCAGCAGTCCCTCTAGCGGGAGAGGAGCAGAGCAGTTCTTC
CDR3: CASSPSSGRGAEQFF

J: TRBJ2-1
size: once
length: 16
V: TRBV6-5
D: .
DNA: TGTGCCAGCAGTTCTCCACACAGGAGCTCCTACAATGAGCAGTTCTTC
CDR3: CASSSPHRSSYNEQFF

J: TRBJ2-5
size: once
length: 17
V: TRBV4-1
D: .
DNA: TGCGCCAGCAGCCCAAGGGCGAATAGCGGTCCCCAAGAGACCCAGTACTTC
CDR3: CASSPRANSGPQETQYF

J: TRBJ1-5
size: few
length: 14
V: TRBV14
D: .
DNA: TGTGCCAGCAGCCAAGGTTGGGGCAATCAGCCCCAGCATTTT
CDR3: CASSQGWGNQPQHF

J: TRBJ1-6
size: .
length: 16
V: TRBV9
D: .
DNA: TGTGCCAGCAGCGTGAACGGAGGACACTTTAATTCACCCCTCCACTTT
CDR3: CASSVNGGHFNSPLHF

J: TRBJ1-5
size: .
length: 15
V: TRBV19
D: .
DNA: TGTGCCAGTAGTCTGGAGACAGGTAAGAGTCAGCCCCAGCATTTT
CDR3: CASSLETGKSQPQHF

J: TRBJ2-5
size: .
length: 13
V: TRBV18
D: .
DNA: TGTGCCAGCTCATCCGGACAGATAGAGACCCAGTACTTC
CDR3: CASSSGQIETQYF

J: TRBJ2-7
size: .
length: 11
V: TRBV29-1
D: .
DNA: TGCAGCGTTAGGGGCTCCTACGAGCAGTACTTC
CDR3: CSVRGSYEQYF

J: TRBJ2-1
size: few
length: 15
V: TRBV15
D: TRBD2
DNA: TGTGCCACCAGCAGGGGACTAGCGGCCCTTAATGAGCAGTTCTTC
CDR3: CATSRGLAALNEQFF

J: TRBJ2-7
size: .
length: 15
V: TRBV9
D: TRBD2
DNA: TGTGCTTCAGCAAGGGGCGAGCGGGAGAAATACGAGCAGTACTTC
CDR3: CASARGEREKYEQYF

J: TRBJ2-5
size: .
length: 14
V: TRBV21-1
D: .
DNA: TGTGCCAGCAGCAAGCATGAAGCTCAAGAGACCCAGTACTTC
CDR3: CASSKHEAQETQYF

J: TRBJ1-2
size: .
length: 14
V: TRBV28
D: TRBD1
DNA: TGTGCCAGCAGGCGGACAGGGGTGGTTTATGGCTACACCTTC
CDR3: CASRRTGVVYGYTF

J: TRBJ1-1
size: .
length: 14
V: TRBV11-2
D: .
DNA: TGTGCCAGCAGCCCCGGGGCGGCGAACACTGAAGCTTTCTTT
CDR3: CASSPGAANTEAFF

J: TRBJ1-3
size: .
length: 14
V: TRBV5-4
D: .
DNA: TGTGCCAGCAGCTTGACAGGCTCTGGAAACACCATATATTTT
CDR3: CASSLTGSGNTIYF

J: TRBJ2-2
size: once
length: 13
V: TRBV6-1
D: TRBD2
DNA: TGTGCCACAGAGCGGGAGTTTAGCGGGGAGCTGTTTTTT
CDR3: CATEREFSGELFF

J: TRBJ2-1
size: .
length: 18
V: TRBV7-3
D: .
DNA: TGTGCCAGCAGCTTTGGCCCGCCACTGGACGGACTCGACAATGAGCAGTTCTTC
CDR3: CASSFGPPLDGLDNEQFF

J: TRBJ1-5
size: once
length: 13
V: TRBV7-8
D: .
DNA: TGTGCCAGCAACCAAGGACAGAATCAGCCCCAGCATTTT
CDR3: CASNQGQNQPQHF

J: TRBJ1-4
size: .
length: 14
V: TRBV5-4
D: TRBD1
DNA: TGTGCCAGCAGCTCGGACAGGGTTAGTGAAAAACTGTTTTTT
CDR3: CASSSDRVSEKLFF

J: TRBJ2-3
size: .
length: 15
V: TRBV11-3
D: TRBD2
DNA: TGTGCCAGCAGCTTGGCGGGAGGGCCGGCAGATACGCAGTATTTT
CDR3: CASSLAGGPADTQYF

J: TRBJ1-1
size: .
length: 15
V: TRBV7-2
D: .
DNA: TGTGCCAGCAGCGCGTGGGACATCGTGAACACTGAAGCTTTCTTT
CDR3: CASSAWDIVNTEAFF

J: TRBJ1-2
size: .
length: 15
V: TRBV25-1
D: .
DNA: TGTGCCAGCAGTGATCCTAGGGAAGGCTCCTCCGGCTACACCTTC
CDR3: CASSDPREGSSGYTF

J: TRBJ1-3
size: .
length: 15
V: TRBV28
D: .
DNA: TGTGCCAGCAGGGACCCCGGGCCTAGTTTTCTCACCATATATTTT
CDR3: CASRDPGPSFLTIYF

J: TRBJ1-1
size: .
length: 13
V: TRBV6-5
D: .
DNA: TGTGCCAGCAGTCTCACAGGGCGCACTGAAGCTTTCTTT
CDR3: CASSLTGRTEAFF

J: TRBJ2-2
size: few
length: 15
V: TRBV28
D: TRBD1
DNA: TGTGCCAGCTCGCGGCAAGACAGGGTGGGCGGGGAGCTGTTTTTT
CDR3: CASSRQDRVGGELFF

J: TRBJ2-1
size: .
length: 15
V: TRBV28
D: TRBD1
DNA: TGTGCCAGCAGTAGCCGGGACAGGGGGGTAAATGAGCAGTTCTTC
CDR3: CASSSRDRGVNEQFF

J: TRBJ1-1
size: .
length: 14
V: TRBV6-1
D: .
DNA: TGTGCCAGCACCATAAACAGGGTCAACACTGAAGCTTTCTTT
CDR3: CASTINRVNTEAFF

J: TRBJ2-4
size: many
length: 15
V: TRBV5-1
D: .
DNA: TGCGCCAGCAGCTTGGCAGGTGGGGACTCAAACATTCAGTACTTC
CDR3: CASSLAGGDSNIQYF

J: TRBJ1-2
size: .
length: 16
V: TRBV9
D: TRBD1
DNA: TGTGCCAGCAGCGTCCCCGGGACAGGGGGCAGCTATGGCTACACCTTC
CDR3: CASSVPGTGGSYGYTF

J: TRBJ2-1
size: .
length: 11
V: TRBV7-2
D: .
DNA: TGTGCCAGCAGCACAATCTATGAGCAGTTCTTC
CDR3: CASSTIYEQFF

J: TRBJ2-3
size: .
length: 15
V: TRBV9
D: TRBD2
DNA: TGTGCCAGCAGCGTAATAGCGGGGCCCATGGATACGCAGTATTTT
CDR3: CASSVIAGPMDTQYF

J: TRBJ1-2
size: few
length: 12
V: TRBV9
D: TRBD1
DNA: TGTGCCAGCAGGACAGGGGTATTTGGCTACACCTTC
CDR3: CASRTGVFGYTF

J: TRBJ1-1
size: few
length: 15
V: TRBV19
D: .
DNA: TGTGCCAGTAGTATGCGGTGGGAGGGGGACACTGAAGCTTTCTTT
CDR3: CASSMRWEGDTEAFF

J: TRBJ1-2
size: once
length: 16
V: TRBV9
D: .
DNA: TGTGCCAGCAGCGTAGCTGTAGGAAGGGAGGGAAAAGGCTACACCTTC
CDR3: CASSVAVGREGKGYTF

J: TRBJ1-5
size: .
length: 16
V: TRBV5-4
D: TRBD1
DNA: TGTGCCAGCAGCTTGGGAGACAGGGGTAGCAATCAGCCCCAGCATTTT
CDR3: CASSLGDRGSNQPQHF

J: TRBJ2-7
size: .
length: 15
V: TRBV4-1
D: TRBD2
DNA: TGCGCCAGCAGCCAAGGACTAGCGGGTCTTTACGAGCAGTACTTC
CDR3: CASSQGLAGLYEQYF

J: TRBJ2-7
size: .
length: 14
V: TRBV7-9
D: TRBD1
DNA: TGTGCCAGCAGGAAGCAGACAGGGTCCTACGAGCAGTACTTC
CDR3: CASRKQTGSYEQYF